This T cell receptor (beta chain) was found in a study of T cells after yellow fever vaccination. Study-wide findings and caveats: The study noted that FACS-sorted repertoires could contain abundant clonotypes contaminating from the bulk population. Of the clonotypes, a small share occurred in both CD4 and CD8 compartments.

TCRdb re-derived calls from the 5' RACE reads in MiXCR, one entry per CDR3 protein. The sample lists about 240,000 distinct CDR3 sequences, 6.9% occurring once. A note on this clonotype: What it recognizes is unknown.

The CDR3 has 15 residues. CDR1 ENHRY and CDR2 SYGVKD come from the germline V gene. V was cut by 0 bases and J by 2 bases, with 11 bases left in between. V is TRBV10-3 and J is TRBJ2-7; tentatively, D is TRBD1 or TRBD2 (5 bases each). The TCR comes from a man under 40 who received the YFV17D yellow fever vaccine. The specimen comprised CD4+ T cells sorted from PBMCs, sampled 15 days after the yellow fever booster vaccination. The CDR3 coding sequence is TGTGCCATCAGTGAGTCGGGGGACGGCACCTACGAGCAGTACTTC. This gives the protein CAISESGDGTYEQYF.